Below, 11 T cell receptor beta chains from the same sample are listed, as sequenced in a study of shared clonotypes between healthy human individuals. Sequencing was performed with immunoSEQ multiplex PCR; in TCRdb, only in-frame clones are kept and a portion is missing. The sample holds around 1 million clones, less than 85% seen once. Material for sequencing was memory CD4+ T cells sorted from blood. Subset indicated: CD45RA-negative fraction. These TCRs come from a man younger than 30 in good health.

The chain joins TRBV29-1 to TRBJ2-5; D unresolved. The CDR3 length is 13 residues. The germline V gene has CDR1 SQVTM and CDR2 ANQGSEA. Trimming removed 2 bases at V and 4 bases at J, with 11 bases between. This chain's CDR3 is CSVERVEGETQYF. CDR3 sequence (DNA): TGCAGCGTTGAACGGGTAGAAGGAGAGACCCAGTACTTC. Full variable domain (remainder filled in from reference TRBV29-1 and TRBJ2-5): SAVISQKPSRDICQRGTSLTIQCQVDSQVTMMFWYRQQPGQSLTLIATANQGSEATYESGFVIDKFPISRPNLTFSTLTVSNMSPEDSSIYLCSVERVEGETQYFGPGTRLLVL.

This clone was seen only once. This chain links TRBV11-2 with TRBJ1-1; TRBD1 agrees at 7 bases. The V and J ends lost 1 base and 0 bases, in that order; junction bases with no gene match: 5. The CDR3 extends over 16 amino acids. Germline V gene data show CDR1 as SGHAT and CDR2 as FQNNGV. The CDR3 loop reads CASSLAGTVMNTEAFF. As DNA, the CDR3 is TGTGCCAGCAGCTTAGCCGGGACAGTCATGAACACTGAAGCTTTCTTT.

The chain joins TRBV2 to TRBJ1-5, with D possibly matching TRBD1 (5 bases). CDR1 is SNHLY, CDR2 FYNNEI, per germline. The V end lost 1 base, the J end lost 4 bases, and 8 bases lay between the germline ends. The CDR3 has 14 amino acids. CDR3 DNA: TGTGCCAGCAGTGAAGGGACACCGAATCAGCCCCAGCATTTT. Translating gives CASSEGTPNQPQHF.

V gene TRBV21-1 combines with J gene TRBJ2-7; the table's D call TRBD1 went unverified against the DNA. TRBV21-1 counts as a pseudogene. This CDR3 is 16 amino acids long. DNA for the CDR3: TGTGCCAGCAGCAAAGAGTTGGACACCCCAACCTACGAGCAGTACTTC. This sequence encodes CASSKELDTPTYEQYF.

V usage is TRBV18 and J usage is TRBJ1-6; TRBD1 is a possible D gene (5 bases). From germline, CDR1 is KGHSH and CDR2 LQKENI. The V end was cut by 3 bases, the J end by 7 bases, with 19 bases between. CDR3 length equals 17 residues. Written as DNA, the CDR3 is TGTGCCAGCTCACCCGCACTTAAGGGGCAATCGAATTCACCCCTCCACTTT. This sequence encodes CASSPALKGQSNSPLHF.

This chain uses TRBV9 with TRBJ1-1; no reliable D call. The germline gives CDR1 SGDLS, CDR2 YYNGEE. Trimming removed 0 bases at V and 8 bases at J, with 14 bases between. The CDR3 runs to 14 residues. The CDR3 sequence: CASSVDGFLGEAFF. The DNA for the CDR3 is TGTGCCAGCAGCGTAGATGGTTTCCTCGGGGAAGCTTTCTTT.

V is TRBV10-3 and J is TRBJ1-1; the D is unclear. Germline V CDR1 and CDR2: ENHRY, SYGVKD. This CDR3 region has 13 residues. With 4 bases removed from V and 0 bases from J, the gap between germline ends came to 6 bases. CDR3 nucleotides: TGTGCCATCAGTGTTCAGCTGAACACTGAAGCTTTCTTT. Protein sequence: CAISVQLNTEAFF.

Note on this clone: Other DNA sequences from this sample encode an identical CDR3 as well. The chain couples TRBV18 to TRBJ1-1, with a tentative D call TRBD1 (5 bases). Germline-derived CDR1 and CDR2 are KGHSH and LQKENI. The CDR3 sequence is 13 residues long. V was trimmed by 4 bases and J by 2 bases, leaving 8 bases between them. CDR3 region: CASSLDRNTEAFF. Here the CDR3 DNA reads TGTGCCAGCTCACTCGACAGAAACACTGAAGCTTTCTTT.

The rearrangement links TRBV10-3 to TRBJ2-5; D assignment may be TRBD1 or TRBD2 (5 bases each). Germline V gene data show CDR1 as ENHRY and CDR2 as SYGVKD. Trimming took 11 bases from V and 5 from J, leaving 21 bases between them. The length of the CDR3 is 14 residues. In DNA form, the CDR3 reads TGTGCCGCCTCCCTTAACGGGGCCAAGGAGACCCAGTACTTC. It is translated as CAASLNGAKETQYF.

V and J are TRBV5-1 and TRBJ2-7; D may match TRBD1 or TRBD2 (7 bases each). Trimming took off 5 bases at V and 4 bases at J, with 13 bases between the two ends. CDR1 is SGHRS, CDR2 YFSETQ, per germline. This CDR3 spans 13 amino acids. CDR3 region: CASSPRGGYEQYF. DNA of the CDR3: TGCGCCAGCAGTCCCAGGGGGGGATACGAGCAGTACTTC.

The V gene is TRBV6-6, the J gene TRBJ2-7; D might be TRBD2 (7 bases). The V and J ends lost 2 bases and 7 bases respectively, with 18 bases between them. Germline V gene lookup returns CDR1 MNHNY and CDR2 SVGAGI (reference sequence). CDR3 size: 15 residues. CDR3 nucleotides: TGTGCCAGCAGTTACGGGATAGGGGGGGGAGGGGAGCAGTACTTC. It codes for CASSYGIGGGGEQYF.